The 29 T cell receptor beta chains listed next were all sequenced from one sample in a study of Graves' ophthalmopathy and Graves' hyperthyroidism. RNA transcripts served as template for amplifying TCR beta CDR3 sequences. Second-round multiplex PCR came after first-round RT-PCR with HTBI primers. MiXCR was run by TCRdb on the multiplex PCR reads, yielding one entry per CDR3 protein. The table has approximately 15,000 distinct CDR3 sequences, 45% to 55% seen once. The specimen was peripheral blood. Receptors originate from a woman in her forties with stable Graves' hyperthyroidism.

This clonotype was observed at least ten times. The chain recombines TRBV6-2 or TRBV6-3 with TRBJ1-6; D unresolved. Trimming stripped 7 bases from V and 10 bases from J, with 17 bases between. The CDR3 length is 14 residues. CDR1 and CDR2 (germline): MNHEY, SVGEGT. This CDR3 is CASTVHGRGSPLHF. CDR3 sequence (DNA): TGTGCCAGCACCGTTCACGGGCGAGGATCACCCCTCCACTTT.

The V gene is TRBV10-1, the J gene TRBJ1-5, with D possibly TRBD1 on 5 matching bases. Germline assignment: CDR1 WNHNN and CDR2 SYGVQD (reference sequence). The length of the CDR3 is 13 residues. The V end was cut by 6 bases, the J end by 5 bases, with 11 bases between. CDR3 bases: TGCGCCAGCAGGGCAGGGCTGGATCAGCCCCAGCATTTT. It specifies CASRAGLDQPQHF.

A note on this clonotype: An end of the junction does not agree with germline; a read error may underlie this. V usage is TRBV2 and J usage is TRBJ1-1; maybe TRBD1 (5 bases). In germline, CDR1 is SNHLY, CDR2 FYNNEI. This CDR3 spans 12 amino acids. The CDR3 DNA reads TGTGCCAGCAGGGAGGACATCGATGAAGCTTTTTTT. Protein product: CASREDIDEAFF.

The V gene is TRBV7-6, the J gene TRBJ2-2; weak D call: TRBD2 (5 bases). The CDR3 is 17 amino acids. Germline values: CDR1 SGHVS, CDR2 FNYEAQ. The V end was cut by 2 bases, the J end by 7 bases, with 20 bases between. The CDR3 protein is CASSLLGSGVSGGELFF. The CDR3 DNA reads as TGTGCCAGCAGCTTACTGGGCTCCGGGGTCTCTGGCGGGGAGCTGTTTTTT.

The genes are TRBV2 and TRBJ1-3; no clear D gene. The CDR3 contains 11 residues. Trimming pared 4 bases from V and 4 bases from J, leaving 2 bases between. Germline-derived CDR1 and CDR2 are SNHLY and FYNNEI. DNA of the CDR3: TGTGCCAGCAGTGGCGGAAACACCATATATTTT. Translated, it gives CASSGGNTIYF.

V and J are TRBV20-1 and TRBJ2-7; 8 nucleotides match TRBD1. CDR1 is DFQATT, CDR2 SNEGSKA, per germline (reference sequence). Unmatched junction bases numbered 4, after V lost 3 bases and J lost 3 bases. The CDR3 is made up of 13 amino acids. The CDR3 DNA reads TGCAGTGCTAGCTTGGACAGGGTCTACGAGCAGTACTTC. Amino acid sequence: CSASLDRVYEQYF.

This clonotype was recorded only once. The chain joins TRBV7-9 to TRBJ1-1, with D hard to call. V lost 5 bases and J lost 0, with 7 bases in between. Germline V CDR1 and CDR2: SEHNR, FQNEAQ (reference sequence). The CDR3 loop spans 13 amino acids. CDR3 in amino acids: CASSPEMNTEAFF. CDR3 nucleotides: TGTGCCAGCAGCCCGGAAATGAACACTGAAGCTTTCTTT.

This clonotype is labeled medium-sized. CDR3 nucleotide sequence: TGCAGCGTTGGGACGCAGGGGTCCAATGAGCAGTTCTTC. Amino acids: CSVGTQGSNEQFF. V is TRBV29-1 and J is TRBJ2-1, with a weak D call TRBD1 (6 bases). Germline CDR1 is SQVTM and CDR2 is ANQGSEA. The CDR3 contains 13 residues. V lost 4 bases, J lost 6 bases, and 13 bases lay in between.

Worth noting for this clonotype: A much larger clone differs by one base, so this may be a read error. V and J are TRBV6-1 and TRBJ2-5; TRBD1 matches at 8 bases. This CDR3 has 13 amino acids. Germline V gives CDR1 MNHNS, CDR2 SASEGT. DNA of the CDR3: TGTGCCAGCAATAGACAGGGGCAAGAGATCCAGTACTTC. Protein: CASNRQGQEIQYF.

CDR3 DNA sequence: TGTGCCAGCTCACCTTTCGCCTTACAAGGGGGCTCCTTTGAAGCTTTCTTT. This codes for CASSPFALQGGSFEAFF. The chain is built from TRBV18 and TRBJ1-1; 7 bases are a match to TRBD1. There are 17 residues in the CDR3. V lost 3 bases to trimming and J lost 7 bases; unmatched junction nucleotides: 17. Germline V gives CDR1 KGHSH, CDR2 LQKENI.

By frequency in the sample, this clonotype is medium-sized (0.01 to 0.1%). V and J are TRBV7-2 and TRBJ1-2; 8 bases are shared with TRBD1. The J segment lost 8 bases and the V segment lost 8 bases, leaving 7 bases of the junction unmatched. Germline CDR1 and CDR2: SGHTA and FQGNSA. The CDR3 totals 12 residues. The CDR3 DNA reads TGTGCCAGCGGGAACAGGGGGTGGGGCTACACCTTC. Its protein product is CASGNRGWGYTF. The variable domain in full, with the rest retrieved from reference TRBV7-2 and TRBJ1-2, is GAGVSQSPSNKVTEKGKDVELRCDPISGHTALYWYRQSLGQGLEFLIYFQGNSAPDKSGLPSDRFSAERTGGSVSTLTIQRTQQEDSAVYLCASGNRGWGYTFGSGTRLTVV.

There are a few counts of this clonotype. This chain uses TRBV12-3 or TRBV12-4 with TRBJ1-2; D is uncertain. The V and J ends lost 7 bases and 4 bases respectively, with 10 bases between them. The CDR3 spans 12 residues. This CDR3 is CASTTTAYGYTF. The CDR3 bases are TGTGCCAGCACCACAACTGCCTATGGCTACACCTTC.

Of note for this clonotype: A much larger clone differs from this one at a single base, so this may be a read error. The chain uses TRBV6-4 and TRBJ2-3; TRBD2 aligns across 10 bases. CDR1 and CDR2 (germline): MRHNA, SNTAGT. The CDR3 sequence is 15 residues long. The CDR3 sequence is CASNDVAGGTDTQYF. In nucleotides, the CDR3 is TGTGCCAGCAATGACGTAGCGGGAGGAACAGATACGCAGTATTTT.

The CDR3 spells CASSRTGTGQYF. The CDR3 coding sequence is TGTGCCAGCAGTCGTACCGGGACAGGGCAGTATTTT. V usage is TRBV6-5 and J usage is TRBJ2-3; 8 nucleotides match TRBD1. The CDR3 covers 12 residues. The trim removed 5 bases at V and 11 bases at J, leaving 6 bases unmatched. In germline, CDR1 is MNHEY, CDR2 SVGAGI.

For this clonotype: With a much larger clone just one base away, this may be a read error. Lacking the conserved final phenylalanine or tryptophan, this CDR3 likely reflects a read error. V gene TRBV6-1 combines with J gene TRBJ1-5, with D hard to call. Trimming stripped 7 bases from V and 4 bases from J, with 8 bases between. Looked up from germline, CDR1 is MNHNS and CDR2 is SASEGT. CDR3 length: 12 residues. Here the CDR3 DNA reads TGTGCCAGCACAAGGGCGAATCAGCCCCAGCATCTT. This encodes CASTRANQPQHL.

J is TRBJ1-2 and V is TRBV29-1; D is possibly TRBD1 (5 bases). CDR1 and CDR2 (germline): SQVTM, ANQGSEA. This CDR3 has 13 amino acids. Between the trimmed V and J ends, which lost 6 bases and 4 bases, there was a span of 15 bases. The CDR3 nucleotides read TGCAGCGTAGATGGGGGAGAGATCTATGGCTACACCTTC. It yields the protein CSVDGGEIYGYTF.

This clonotype was observed at least ten times. V and J are TRBV27 and TRBJ2-7; 7 bases are shared with TRBD1. CDR3 length equals 13 residues. Looked up from germline, CDR1 is MNHEY and CDR2 is SMNVEV (reference sequence). After removal of 8 bases from V and 0 bases from J, the junction contained 4 bases not matched to a gene. The CDR3 is CASQGQTSYEQYF. The DNA for the CDR3 is TGTGCCAGCCAGGGACAGACCTCCTACGAGCAGTACTTC.

This clonotype is medium-sized by share. The chain recombines TRBV7-2 with TRBJ1-1, with D perhaps matching TRBD1 (5 bases). The germline V and J ends were trimmed by 1 base and 6 bases, with 15 bases remaining between them. In germline, CDR1 is SGHTA, CDR2 FQGNSA. The CDR3 totals 15 residues. Written as DNA, the CDR3 is TGTGCCAGCAGCTTAGGGACTGGGACGAGGGCTGAAGCTTTCTTT. This encodes CASSLGTGTRAEAFF.

In the case of this clonotype: A much larger clone sits a single nucleotide away, making a read error possible. The rearrangement uses TRBV6-8 and TRBJ2-1; the D is unclear. From germline, CDR1 is MNHGY and CDR2 SAAAGT. The CDR3 spans 11 residues. Between the trimmed V and J ends, which lost 7 bases and 6 bases, there was a span of 7 bases. The CDR3 DNA reads TGTGCCAGCACCGTCGCCAATGAGCAGTTCTTC. This gives the protein CASTVANEQFF.

This clonotype has ten or more counts. V usage is TRBV19 and J usage is TRBJ1-5; D possibly corresponds to TRBD1 (5 bases). Germline V CDR1 and CDR2: LNHDA, SQIVND (reference sequence). The CDR3 runs 15 residues. V was pared by 3 bases and J by 6 bases, with 15 bases between. The CDR3, as DNA: TGTGCCAGTAGTATTCCAGGGCGAGAATTTCAGCCCCAGCATTTT. Translated, it gives CASSIPGREFQPQHF.

This clonotype occurred once. The chain recombines TRBV7-2 with TRBJ2-7; TRBD2 agrees at 8 bases. Germline V gene sequence: CDR1 SGHTA, CDR2 FQGNSA. The V and J ends lost 3 bases and 1 base, in that order; junction bases with no gene match: 5. This CDR3 has 15 amino acids. Here the CDR3 DNA reads TGTGCCAGCAGCTTTCTAGCGGGCGATTCCTACGAGCAGTACTTC. Translation: CASSFLAGDSYEQYF. Based on the CDR3 plus reference TRBV7-2 and TRBJ2-7, the full variable domain is GAGVSQSPSNKVTEKGKDVELRCDPISGHTALYWYRQSLGQGLEFLIYFQGNSAPDKSGLPSDRFSAERTGGSVSTLTIQRTQQEDSAVYLCASSFLAGDSYEQYFGPGTRLTVT.

This clonotype is a singleton in its sample. This chain links TRBV20-1 with TRBJ2-3, with D possibly being TRBD2 (5 bases). CDR1 is DFQATT and CDR2 is SNEGSKA in the germline V gene (reference sequence). Trimming took off 5 bases at V and 4 bases at J, with 13 bases between the two ends. The CDR3 is made up of 13 amino acids. For the CDR3, the DNA is TGCAGTGCTGGATCCGGACTCGCAGATACGCAGTATTTT. Amino acid sequence: CSAGSGLADTQYF.

The V call is TRBV6-5, the J call TRBJ2-6, with 8 bases identical to TRBD1. The CDR3 sequence is 17 residues long. Trimming took 6 bases from V and 4 from J; bases not matched to a gene: 11. The germline CDR1 and CDR2 sequences are MNHEY and SVGAGI. The CDR3 bases are TGTGCCAGCAGGAGGACAGGGTTTTTTTCAGGGGCCAACGTCCTGACTTTC. This translates into CASRRTGFFSGANVLTF.

This clonotype was observed many times. In DNA form, the CDR3 reads TGCAGTGCTAGAGTCGGGACAGGGAGGCTCGAGCAGTACTTC. Its protein is CSARVGTGRLEQYF. The chain has TRBV20-1 and TRBJ2-7, with TRBD1 identical over 9 bases. The CDR3 contains 14 residues. Germline V gene data show CDR1 as DFQATT and CDR2 as SNEGSKA (reference sequence). Trimming at V came to 1 base and at J to 6 bases, leaving 7 bases not matched to a gene.

As for this clonotype: Possible read error: a much larger clone is one base away. This sequence joins TRBV4-1 and TRBJ2-7; either TRBD1 or TRBD2 may supply D (6 bases each). This CDR3 contains 16 residues. Germline lookup yields CDR1 MGHRA and CDR2 YSYEKL. CDR3 amino acids: CARSLSLASQGDEQYF. CDR3 nucleotide sequence: TGCGCCCGCAGCCTTTCACTAGCCTCACAGGGAGACGAGCAGTACTTC.

The chain joins TRBV2 to TRBJ2-3, with D perhaps given as TRBD1 or TRBD2 (6 bases each). The V and J ends lost 5 bases and 2 bases respectively, with 14 bases between them. Germline values: CDR1 SNHLY, CDR2 FYNNEI. The length of the CDR3 is 15 residues. The CDR3 protein is CASSKGGFFTDTQYF. DNA for the CDR3: TGTGCCAGCAGTAAGGGGGGATTTTTCACAGATACGCAGTATTTT.

This clonotype was detected ten times or more. The V call is TRBV6-6, the J call TRBJ2-7; weak D call: TRBD1 (5 bases). Per germline, CDR1 MNHNY and CDR2 SVGAGI (reference sequence). The CDR3 extends over 15 amino acids. Trimming took off 4 bases at V and 1 base at J, with 14 bases between the two ends. In DNA, the CDR3 is TGTGCCAGCAGTTGGGGAACAGGCCCATCCTACGAGCAGTACTTC. Translating gives CASSWGTGPSYEQYF.

This clonotype was observed at least ten times. The J gene is TRBJ2-1, the V gene TRBV20-1, with 10 bases matching TRBD1. Germline CDR1 is DFQATT and CDR2 is SNEGSKA (reference sequence). CDR3 size: 14 residues. V dropped 6 bases and J dropped 0; count of bases not matched to a gene: 2. The CDR3 DNA follows: TGCAGTGCAGGACAGGGGGACTCCTACAATGAGCAGTTCTTC. It is translated as CSAGQGDSYNEQFF.

Comments on this clonotype: Germline and junction disagree at one end, which may indicate a read error. V and J are TRBV11-2 and TRBJ1-1; tentatively, D is TRBD1 (6 bases). The CDR3 runs 15 residues. The germline V gene encodes CDR1 SGHAT and CDR2 FQNNGV. The CDR3 bases are TGTGCCAGCAGGCGTCCGGGACAAAGGAACACTGAAGCTGTCTTT. Protein sequence: CASRRPGQRNTEAVF.